This T cell receptor beta chain was found in a study of T cells after yellow fever vaccination (dated by TCRdb to the late 2010s). Turning to the overall study: The SMART-Seq v4 Ultra Low Input RNA kit was used to prepare libraries from fractions with low cell numbers. Bulk PBMC replicates and cell subsets were isolated from blood drawn at multiple timepoints before and after both primary and secondary immunization. Bulk TCR alpha and beta repertoires were sequenced longitudinally to track T-cell clones before and after primary and booster YFV17D yellow fever vaccination. The cohort comprised two healthy male donors, one aged 18 to 30 and one aged 30 to 40 years.

Ends trimmed: V by 6 bases, J by 4 bases; bases unmatched to a gene: 14. The CDR3 covers 16 residues, taking in both the cysteine and the phenylalanine. Only the CDR3 part of the read is kept: 48 bases, read in frame from the first base. CDR1 and CDR2 are read off the germline V gene as MDHEN and SYDVKM. Results the study describes overall, beyond this receptor: Computational filtering was needed because FACS-sorted repertoires could contain abundant contaminating clonotypes from the bulk population. Compared with the primary T-cell response, the secondary T-cell response was weaker but faster, peaking on day 5 rather than day 15. Most clones expanded after primary vaccination (96% of CD4 and roughly 88% of CD8) were re-detected after the booster, suggesting that broad memory maintenance occurred. Only a couple of donors were included in the study, so the extent to which the findings can be generalized is limited. A small share of clonotypes was detected in both CD4 and CD8 compartments, with the overlap likely arising from convergent recombination.

Regarding this clonotype: Its antigen remains unidentified. Base quality data are lacking; no much larger clone is found one base away.

This specimen's treatment or condition label, per the study, means: live attenuated yellow fever vaccine strain. Two biological replicates of bulk PBMCs were collected at each blood-draw timepoint. A standard Ficoll-Paque protocol was used to isolate PBMCs from peripheral blood. TriZol was used to extract RNA from bulk PBMCs, CD4 and CD8 fractions, and dextramer-positive and dextramer-negative fractions. TCR cDNA was synthesized by 5'RACE template switching, which introduced a universal primer site and unique molecular identifiers. Priming for cDNA synthesis came from both the TCR alpha and TCR beta constant segments. Libraries were amplified in two PCR steps, with sample barcodes and sequencing adapters added in the second step. Sequencing of the libraries was done on either Illumina HiSeq 2500 (2x100 bp) or NovaSeq (2x150 bp). Turning to the authors' computational methods: Demultiplexing of reads and collapsing into UMI consensus sequences were performed with MIGEC, and V(D)J alignment was carried out with MiXCR. Clonotypes responding to the vaccine were identified with edgeR on replicate PBMC samples, with the criteria of FDR below 0.01 and a log2 fold change above 5 up to day 15. Bulk clonotypes were assigned CD4 or CD8 identity according to which sequenced CD4 or CD8 repertoire held them at higher abundance. TCRdb passed the public sequencing reads through fastp at Q25 and MiXCR, retaining productive beta sequences. Identical CDR3 protein sequences are pooled into one entry, listed with their most common genes and DNA. TCRdb's processing, not the study's, gives the V and J calls here. A total of 500,000 to 650,000 distinct CDR3 sequences appear in this sample, around 12% of them only once. About 15% of the sample comes from the top ten.

The sequence derives from a man aged 30-40 years who received the YFV17D yellow fever vaccine. This chain is built from TRBV28 and TRBJ1-2, and TRBD1 matches 7 of the central bases. The sequenced sample was PBMCs, obtained on the day of the yellow fever booster vaccination. CDR3 sequence: CASRDGTAKLSYGYTF. The bases read TGTGCCAGCAGGGACGGGACAGCCAAACTTTCCTATGGCTACACCTTC.